The clone carrying this T cell receptor beta chain was detected once. Random-hexamer reverse transcription was applied to roughly 0.45 to 1 ug RNA. The immunoSEQ assay covered 54 Vbeta and 13 Jbeta segments for CDR3. Each CDR3 protein gets one entry after TCRdb re-called the immunoSEQ multiplex PCR reads with MiXCR. Among 150,000 or so distinct CDR3 sequences listed, 92% were seen once. CD8+ and CD4+ T cells from blood underwent TCR beta sequencing, which was carried out in a high-throughput format. The control participants were healthy donors, and these controls were matched with respect to both age and sex. Negative isolation was applied to CD8+ and CD4+ T cells, and FACS enrichment was applied to TEMRA cells. This specimen comes from a study of CD8 T cells in Susac syndrome. From germline, CDR1 is SGHDN and CDR2 FVKESK. The CDR3 contains 13 residues. Trimming left V 8 bases short and J 0 bases short, with 9 bases between.

This clonotype originated in a human donor in good health. The chain joins TRBV14 to TRBJ2-3; no firm D call. The sequencing input was CD4+ T cells from PBMCs. The chain's CDR3 is CASGLLSTDTQYF. Written as DNA, the CDR3 is TGTGCCAGCGGCCTACTTAGCACAGATACGCAGTATTTT.